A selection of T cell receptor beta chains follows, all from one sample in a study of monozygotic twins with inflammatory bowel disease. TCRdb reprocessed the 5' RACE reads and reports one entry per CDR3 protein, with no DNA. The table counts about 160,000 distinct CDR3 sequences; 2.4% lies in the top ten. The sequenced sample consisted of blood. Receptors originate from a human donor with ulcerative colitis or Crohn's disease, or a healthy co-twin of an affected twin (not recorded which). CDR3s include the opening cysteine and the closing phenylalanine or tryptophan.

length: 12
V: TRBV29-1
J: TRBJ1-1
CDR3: CSVLSGSTEAFF

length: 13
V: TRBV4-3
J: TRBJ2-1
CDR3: CASSQAFRDVQFF

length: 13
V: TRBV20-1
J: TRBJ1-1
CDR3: CSARGRWSTEAFF

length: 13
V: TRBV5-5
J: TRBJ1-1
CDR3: CASSLGGDYEAFF

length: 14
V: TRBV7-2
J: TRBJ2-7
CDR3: CATSLTSGRYEQYF

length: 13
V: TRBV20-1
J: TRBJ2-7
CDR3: CSARTGGFYEQYF

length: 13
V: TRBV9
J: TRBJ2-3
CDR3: CASSIDGSDTQYF

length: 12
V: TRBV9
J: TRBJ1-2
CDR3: CASSLGTDGYTF

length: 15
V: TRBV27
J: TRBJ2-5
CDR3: CASSWRASGVETQYF

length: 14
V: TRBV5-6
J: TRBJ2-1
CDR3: CASSSPRESNEQFF

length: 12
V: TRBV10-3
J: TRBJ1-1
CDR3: CAIRDPNTEAFF

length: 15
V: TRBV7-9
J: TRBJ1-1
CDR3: CASSLEGVYGAEAFF

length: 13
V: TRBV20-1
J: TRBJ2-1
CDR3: CSASPHRGPEQFF

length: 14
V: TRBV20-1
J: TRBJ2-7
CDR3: CSASNGGTTYEQYF

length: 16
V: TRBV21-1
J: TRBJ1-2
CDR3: CASSNFRDIGNYGYTF

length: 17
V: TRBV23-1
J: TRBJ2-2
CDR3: CASSTGIEGMYTGELFF

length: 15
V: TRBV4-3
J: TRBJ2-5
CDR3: CASSQAQGRQETQYF

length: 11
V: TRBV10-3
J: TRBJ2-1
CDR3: CAISEGDEQFF

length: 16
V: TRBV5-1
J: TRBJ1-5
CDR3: CASSLAGEGGNQPQHF

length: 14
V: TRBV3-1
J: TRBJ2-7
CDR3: CASSPNLDGNEQYF

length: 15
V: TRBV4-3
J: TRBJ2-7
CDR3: CASSQDLRRKNEQYF

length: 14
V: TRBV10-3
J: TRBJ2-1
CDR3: CAISGTGGVNEQFF

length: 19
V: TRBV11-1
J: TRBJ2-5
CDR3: CASSLGRDTSPPTQETQYF

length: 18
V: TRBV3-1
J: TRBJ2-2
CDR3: CASSQVGSGGMNTGELFF

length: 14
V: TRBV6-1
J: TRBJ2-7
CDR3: CASSGLGSSYEQYF

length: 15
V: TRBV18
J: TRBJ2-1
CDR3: CASSPTAGTGDEQFF

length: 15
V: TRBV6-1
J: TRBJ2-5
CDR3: CASTPRTSVQETQYF

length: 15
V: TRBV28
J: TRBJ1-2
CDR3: CASSPWGQGAHGYTF

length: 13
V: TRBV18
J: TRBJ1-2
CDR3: CASTGIEGHGYTF

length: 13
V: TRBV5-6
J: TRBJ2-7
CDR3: CASSVGQGDEQYF

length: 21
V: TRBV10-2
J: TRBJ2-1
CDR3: CASSGRSGGLAGFSSYNEQFF

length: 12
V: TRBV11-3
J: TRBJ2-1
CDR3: CASSPGQPEQFF

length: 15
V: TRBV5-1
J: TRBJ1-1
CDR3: CASSITTVKNTEAFF

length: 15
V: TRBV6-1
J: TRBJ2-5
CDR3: CASSVQTGAELTQYF

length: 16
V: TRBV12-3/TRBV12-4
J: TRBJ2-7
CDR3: CASSAHRDTRPYEQYF

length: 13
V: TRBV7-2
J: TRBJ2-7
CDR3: CASSLGWELEQYF

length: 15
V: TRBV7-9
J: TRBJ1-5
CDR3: CASSSVEGGDQPQHF

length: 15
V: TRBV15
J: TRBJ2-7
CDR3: CATSTDRARTYEQYF

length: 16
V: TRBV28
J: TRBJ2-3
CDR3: CASIISRGGGTDTQYF

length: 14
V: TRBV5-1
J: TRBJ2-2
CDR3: CASAAPDRSQELFF

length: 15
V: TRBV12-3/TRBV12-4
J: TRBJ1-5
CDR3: CASSSRDLWNQPQHF